A selection of T cell receptor beta chains follows, all from one sample in a study of cytomegalovirus exposure and HLA in healthy donors. The assay was immunoSEQ multiplex PCR, and TCRdb's table has in-frame clones only and misses some. The table includes some 150,000 clones, 80% detected once. What was sequenced was PBMCs. Receptors originate from a woman aged 45-59 years in good health and CMV-seronegative. The CDR3 runs from the conserved cysteine through the conserved F or W. The order of the fields is V gene, CDR3 protein.

TRBV29-1	CSVEQGPVGGYTF
TRBV7-2	CASIPQGTGTGINWYGYTF
TRBV5-1	CASSLGSGGAYEQYF
TRBV4-1	CASSHRLQGYRKTNEKLFF
TRBV11-2	CASSLGGIRHTEAFF
TRBV2	CASSVRVHNQPQHF
TRBV7-9	CASSLEGVNYGYTF
TRBV27	CASSSGGFTRNRGYGYTF
TRBV30	CAWSPRGPYEQYF
TRBV27	CASSLYKQGTGELFF
TRBV9	CASSVFAGDTYEQYF
TRBV9	CASSEENRRTQYF